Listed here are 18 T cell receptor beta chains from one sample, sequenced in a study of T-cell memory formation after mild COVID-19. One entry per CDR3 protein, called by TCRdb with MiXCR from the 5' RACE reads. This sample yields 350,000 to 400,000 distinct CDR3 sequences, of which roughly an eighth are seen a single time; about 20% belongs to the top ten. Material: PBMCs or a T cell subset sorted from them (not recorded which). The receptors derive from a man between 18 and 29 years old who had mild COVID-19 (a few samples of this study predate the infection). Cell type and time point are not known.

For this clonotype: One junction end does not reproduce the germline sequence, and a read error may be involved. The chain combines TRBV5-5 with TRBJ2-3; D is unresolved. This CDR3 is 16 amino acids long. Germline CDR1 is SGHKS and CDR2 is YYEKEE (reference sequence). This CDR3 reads CASSLDGGPHTDKQYF. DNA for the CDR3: TGTGCCAGCAGCTTGGACGGCGGTCCGCACACAGATAAGCAGTATTTT.

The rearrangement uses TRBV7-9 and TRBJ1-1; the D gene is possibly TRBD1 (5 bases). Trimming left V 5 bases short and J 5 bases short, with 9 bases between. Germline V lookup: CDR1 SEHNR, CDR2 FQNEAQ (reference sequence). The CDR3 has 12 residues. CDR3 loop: CASSRGTTEAFF. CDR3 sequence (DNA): TGTGCCAGCAGCCGGGGCACGACTGAAGCTTTCTTT.

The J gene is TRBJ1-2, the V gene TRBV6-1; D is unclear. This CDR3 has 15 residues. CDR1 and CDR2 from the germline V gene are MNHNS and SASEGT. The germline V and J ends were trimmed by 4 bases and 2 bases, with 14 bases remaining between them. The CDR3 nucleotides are TGTGCCAGCAGTGTAGAAAGGACGGGGAACTATGGCTACACCTTC. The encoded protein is CASSVERTGNYGYTF.

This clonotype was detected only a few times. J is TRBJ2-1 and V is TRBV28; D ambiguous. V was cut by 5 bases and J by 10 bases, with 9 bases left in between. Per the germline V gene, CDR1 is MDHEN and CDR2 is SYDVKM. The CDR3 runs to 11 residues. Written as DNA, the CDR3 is TGTGCCAGCAGTGGGATAAGGGAGCAGTTCTTC. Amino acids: CASSGIREQFF.

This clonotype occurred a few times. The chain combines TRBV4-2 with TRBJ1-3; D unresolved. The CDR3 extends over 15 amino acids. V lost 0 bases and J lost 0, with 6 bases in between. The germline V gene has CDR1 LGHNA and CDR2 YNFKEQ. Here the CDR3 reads CASSQDTGSGNTIYF. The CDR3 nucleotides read TGTGCCAGCAGCCAAGATACGGGCTCTGGAAACACCATATATTTT.

CDR3 in DNA: TGTGCTAGTGGTTTGGTACAGGGACGGACCGATGAAAAACTGTTTTTT. Protein sequence: CASGLVQGRTDEKLFF. This chain uses TRBV12-5 with TRBJ1-4, with a tentative D call TRBD1 (6 bases). Trimming took off 0 bases at V and 6 bases at J, with 14 bases between the two ends. This CDR3 comprises 16 residues. In germline, CDR1 is LGHNT, CDR2 FRNRAP.

CDR3 nucleotide sequence: TGTGCCAGTAGTATGGGCGCGGGGCCCACAGATACGCAGTATTTT. Its translation: CASSMGAGPTDTQYF. The chain recombines TRBV19 with TRBJ2-3, with D perhaps matching TRBD2 (6 bases). The germline V and J ends were trimmed by 3 bases and 2 bases, with 12 bases remaining between them. The CDR3 has 15 residues. Germline assignment: CDR1 LNHDA and CDR2 SQIVND (reference sequence).

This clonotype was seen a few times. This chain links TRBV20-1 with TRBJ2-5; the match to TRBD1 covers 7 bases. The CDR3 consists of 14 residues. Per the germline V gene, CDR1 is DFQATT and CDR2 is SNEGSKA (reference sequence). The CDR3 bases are TGCAGCCACCGGACAGGTCCCTCTCAAGAGACCCAGTACTTC. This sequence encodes CSHRTGPSQETQYF.

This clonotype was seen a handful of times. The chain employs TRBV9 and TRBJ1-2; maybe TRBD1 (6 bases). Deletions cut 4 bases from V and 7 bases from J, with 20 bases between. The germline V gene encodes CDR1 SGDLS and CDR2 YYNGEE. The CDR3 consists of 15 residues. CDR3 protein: CASSPTGSAVGGYTF. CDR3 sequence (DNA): TGTGCCAGCAGCCCAACAGGGTCCGCAGTAGGTGGCTACACCTTC. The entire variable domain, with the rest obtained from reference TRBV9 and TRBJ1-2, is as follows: DSGVTQTPKHLITATGQRVTLRCSPRSGDLSVYWYQQSLDQGLQFLIQYYNGEERAKGNILERFSAQQFPDLHSELNLSSLELGDSALYFCASSPTGSAVGGYTFGSGTRLTVV.

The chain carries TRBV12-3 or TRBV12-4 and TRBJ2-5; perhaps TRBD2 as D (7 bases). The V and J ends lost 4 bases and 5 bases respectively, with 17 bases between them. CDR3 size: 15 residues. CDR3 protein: CASSSGGGGRETQYF. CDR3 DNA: TGTGCCAGCAGTTCGGGGGGCGGGGGCAGGGAGACCCAGTACTTC.

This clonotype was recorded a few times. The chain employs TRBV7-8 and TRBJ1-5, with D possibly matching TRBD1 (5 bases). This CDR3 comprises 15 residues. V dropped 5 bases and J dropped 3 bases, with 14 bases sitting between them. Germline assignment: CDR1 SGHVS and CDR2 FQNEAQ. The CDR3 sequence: CASSRGRQNNQPQHF. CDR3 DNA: TGTGCCAGCAGCCGAGGGCGACAGAACAATCAGCCCCAGCATTTT.

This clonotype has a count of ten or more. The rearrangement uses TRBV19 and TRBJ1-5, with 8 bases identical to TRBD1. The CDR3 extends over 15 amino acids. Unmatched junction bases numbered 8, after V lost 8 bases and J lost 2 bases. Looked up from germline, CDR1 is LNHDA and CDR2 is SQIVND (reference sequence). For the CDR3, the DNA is TGTGCCAGTGCCCCAGGGGGCGTTCGCAATCAGCCCCAGCATTTT. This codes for CASAPGGVRNQPQHF.

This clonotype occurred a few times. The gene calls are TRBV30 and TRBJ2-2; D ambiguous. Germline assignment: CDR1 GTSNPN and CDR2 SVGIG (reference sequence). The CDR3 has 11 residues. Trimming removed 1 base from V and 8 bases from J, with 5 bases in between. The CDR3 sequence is CAWSGVGELFF. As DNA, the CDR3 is TGTGCCTGGAGTGGAGTAGGGGAGCTGTTTTTT.

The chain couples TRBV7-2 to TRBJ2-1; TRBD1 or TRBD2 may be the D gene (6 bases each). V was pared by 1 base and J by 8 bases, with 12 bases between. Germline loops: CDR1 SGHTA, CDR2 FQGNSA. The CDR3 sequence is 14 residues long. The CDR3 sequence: CASSLVQGGHEQFF. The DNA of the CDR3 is TGTGCCAGCAGCTTAGTACAGGGAGGTCATGAGCAGTTCTTC. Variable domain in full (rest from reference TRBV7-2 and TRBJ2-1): GAGVSQSPSNKVTEKGKDVELRCDPISGHTALYWYRQSLGQGLEFLIYFQGNSAPDKSGLPSDRFSAERTGGSVSTLTIQRTQQEDSAVYLCASSLVQGGHEQFFGPGTRLTVL.

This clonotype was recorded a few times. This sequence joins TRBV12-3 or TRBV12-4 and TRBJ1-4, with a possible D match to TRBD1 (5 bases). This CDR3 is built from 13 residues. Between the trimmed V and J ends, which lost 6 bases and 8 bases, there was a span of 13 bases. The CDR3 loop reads CASRTGTAEKLFF. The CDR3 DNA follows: TGTGCCAGCAGGACCGGGACGGCAGAAAAACTGTTTTTT.

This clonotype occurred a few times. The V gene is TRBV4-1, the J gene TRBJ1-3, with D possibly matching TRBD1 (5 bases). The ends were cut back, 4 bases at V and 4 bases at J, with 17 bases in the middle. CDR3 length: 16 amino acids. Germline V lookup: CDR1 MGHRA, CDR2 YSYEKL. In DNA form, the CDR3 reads TGCGCCAGCAGCCCTGGGGGTATGGCGTACGGAAACACCATATATTTT. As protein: CASSPGGMAYGNTIYF.

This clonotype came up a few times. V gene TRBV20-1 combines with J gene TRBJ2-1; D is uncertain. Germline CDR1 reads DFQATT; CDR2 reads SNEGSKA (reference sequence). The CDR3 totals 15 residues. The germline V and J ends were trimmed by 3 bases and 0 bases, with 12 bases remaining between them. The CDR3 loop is CSARQVISSYNEQFF. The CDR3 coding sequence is TGCAGTGCTAGGCAAGTGATTAGCTCCTACAATGAGCAGTTCTTC.

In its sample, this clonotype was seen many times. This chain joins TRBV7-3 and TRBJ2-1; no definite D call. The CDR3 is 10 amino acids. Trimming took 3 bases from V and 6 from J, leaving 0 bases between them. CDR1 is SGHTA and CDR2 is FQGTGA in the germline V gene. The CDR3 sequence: CASSFNEQFF. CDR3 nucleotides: TGTGCCAGCAGCTTCAATGAGCAGTTCTTC.